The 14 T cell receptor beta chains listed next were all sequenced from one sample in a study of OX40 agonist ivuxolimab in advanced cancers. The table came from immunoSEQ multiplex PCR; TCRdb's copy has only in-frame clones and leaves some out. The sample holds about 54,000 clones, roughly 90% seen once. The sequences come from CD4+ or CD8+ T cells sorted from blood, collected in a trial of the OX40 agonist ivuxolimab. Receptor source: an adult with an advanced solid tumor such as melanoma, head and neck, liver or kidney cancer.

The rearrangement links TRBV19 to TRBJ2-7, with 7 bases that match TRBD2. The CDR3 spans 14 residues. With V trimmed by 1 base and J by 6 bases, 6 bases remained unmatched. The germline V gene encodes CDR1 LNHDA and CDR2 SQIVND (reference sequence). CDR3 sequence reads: CASSIGEGLGEQYF. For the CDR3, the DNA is TGTGCCAGTAGTATAGGGGAGGGCCTGGGCGAGCAGTACTTC.

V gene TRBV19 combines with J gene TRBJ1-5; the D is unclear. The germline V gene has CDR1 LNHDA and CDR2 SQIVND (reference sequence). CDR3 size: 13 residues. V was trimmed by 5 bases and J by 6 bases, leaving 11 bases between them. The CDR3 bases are TGTGCCAGTAGTGTGAGAGTAAGTCAGCCCCAGCATTTT. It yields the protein CASSVRVSQPQHF.

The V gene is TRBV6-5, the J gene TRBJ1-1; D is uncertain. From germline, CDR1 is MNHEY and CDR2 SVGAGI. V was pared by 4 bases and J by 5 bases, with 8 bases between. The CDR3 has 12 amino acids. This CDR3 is CASSFGNTEAFF. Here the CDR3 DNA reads TGTGCCAGCAGTTTCGGGAATACTGAAGCTTTCTTT.

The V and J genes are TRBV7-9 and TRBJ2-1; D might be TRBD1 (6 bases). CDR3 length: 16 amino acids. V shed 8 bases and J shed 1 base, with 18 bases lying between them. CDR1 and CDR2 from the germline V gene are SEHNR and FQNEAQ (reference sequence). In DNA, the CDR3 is TGTGCCAGCGGTTCGTCAGGGGTTGTATCCTACAATGAGCAGTTCTTC. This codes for CASGSSGVVSYNEQFF.

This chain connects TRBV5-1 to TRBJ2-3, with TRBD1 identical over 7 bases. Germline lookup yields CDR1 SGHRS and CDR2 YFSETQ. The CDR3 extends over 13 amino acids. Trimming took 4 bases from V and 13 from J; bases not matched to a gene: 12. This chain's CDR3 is CASSDRQGTPEYF. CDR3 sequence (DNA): TGCGCCAGCAGCGACAGACAGGGTACACCGGAGTATTTT.

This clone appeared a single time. The CDR3: CASSSSGGYGYTF. CDR3 nucleotides: TGTGCCAGCAGCTCGTCAGGGGGCTATGGCTACACCTTC. This rearrangement joins TRBV11-2 to TRBJ1-2, with 7 bases lining up with TRBD1. The CDR3 has 13 amino acids. V was pared by 4 bases and J by 4 bases, with 3 bases of the junction left unmatched. The germline V gene has CDR1 SGHAT and CDR2 FQNNGV.

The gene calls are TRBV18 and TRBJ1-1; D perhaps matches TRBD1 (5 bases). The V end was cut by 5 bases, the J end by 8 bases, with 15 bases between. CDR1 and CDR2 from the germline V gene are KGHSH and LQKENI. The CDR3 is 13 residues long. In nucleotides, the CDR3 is TGTGCCAGCTCATCTAGGGACTATCGGGAAGCTTTCTTT. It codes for CASSSRDYREAFF.

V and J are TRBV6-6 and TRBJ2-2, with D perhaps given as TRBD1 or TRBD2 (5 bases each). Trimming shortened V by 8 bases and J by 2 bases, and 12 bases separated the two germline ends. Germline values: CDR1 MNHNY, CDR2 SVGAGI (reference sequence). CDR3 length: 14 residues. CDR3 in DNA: TGTGCCAGCCTGGGACGGAAAAACACCGGGGAGCTGTTTTTT. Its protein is CASLGRKNTGELFF.

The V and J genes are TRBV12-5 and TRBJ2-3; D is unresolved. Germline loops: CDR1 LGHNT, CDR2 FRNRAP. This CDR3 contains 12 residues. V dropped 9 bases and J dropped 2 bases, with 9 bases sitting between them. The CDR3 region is CASGWNTDTQYF. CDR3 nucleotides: TGTGCTAGCGGATGGAACACAGATACGCAGTATTTT.

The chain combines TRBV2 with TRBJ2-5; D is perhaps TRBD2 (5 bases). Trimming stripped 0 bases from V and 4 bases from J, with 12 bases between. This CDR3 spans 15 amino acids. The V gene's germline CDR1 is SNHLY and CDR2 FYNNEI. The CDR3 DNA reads TGTGCCAGCAGTGAAGCGACGCTAGCCGGAGAGACCCAGTACTTC. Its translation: CASSEATLAGETQYF.

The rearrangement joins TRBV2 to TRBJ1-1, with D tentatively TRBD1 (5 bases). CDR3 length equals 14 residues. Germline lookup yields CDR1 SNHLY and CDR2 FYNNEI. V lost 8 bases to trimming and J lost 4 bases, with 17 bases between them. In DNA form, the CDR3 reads TGTGCCAGCCACCTTAGAGGGGAGGGCACTGAAGCTTTCTTT. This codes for CASHLRGEGTEAFF.

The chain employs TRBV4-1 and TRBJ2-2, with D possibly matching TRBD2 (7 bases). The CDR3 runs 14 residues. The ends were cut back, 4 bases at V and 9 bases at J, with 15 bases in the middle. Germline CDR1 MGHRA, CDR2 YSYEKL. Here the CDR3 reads CASSRGGPDRELFF. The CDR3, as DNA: TGCGCCAGCAGCCGGGGGGGCCCCGACCGGGAGCTGTTTTTT.

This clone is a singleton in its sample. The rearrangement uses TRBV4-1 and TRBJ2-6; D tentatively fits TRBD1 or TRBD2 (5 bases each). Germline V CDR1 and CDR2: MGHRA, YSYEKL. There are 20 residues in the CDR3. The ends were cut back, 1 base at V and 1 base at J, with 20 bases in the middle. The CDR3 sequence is CASSQGSQRGMGSGANVLTF. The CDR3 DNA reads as TGCGCCAGCAGCCAAGGGAGTCAGAGGGGCATGGGTTCTGGGGCCAACGTCCTGACTTTC.

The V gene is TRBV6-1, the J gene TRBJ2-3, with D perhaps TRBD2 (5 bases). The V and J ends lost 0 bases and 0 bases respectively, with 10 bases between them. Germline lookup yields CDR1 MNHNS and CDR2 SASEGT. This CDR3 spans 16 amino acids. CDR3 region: CASSEAYSGSTDTQYF. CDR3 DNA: TGTGCCAGCAGTGAAGCCTACAGCGGTAGCACAGATACGCAGTATTTT.